This note documents a single T cell receptor beta chain sequence. Original analysis: Quantification of nucleated cells was approximated via reference gene primer amplification. The protocol was immunoSEQ multiplex PCR, while the TCRdb copy is restricted to in-frame clones and leaves out a portion. That table is the source of V, J and clone size, and D and trimming were worked out from the DNA. The sample holds 150,000 or so clones, roughly 80% seen once. This entry is derived from a study of blood T cell repertoires in COVID-19. About the research overall: PBMCs, B-cell-depleted T cells, or T cells provided the cDNA or gDNA that made up the material.

Germline CDR1 and CDR2: MDHEN and SYDVKM. V dropped 4 bases and J dropped 5; count of bases not matched to a gene: 2. This CDR3 has 14 residues. The chain employs TRBV28 and TRBJ2-1; 10 bases line up with TRBD2. Material for sequencing was peripheral blood. The origin of this receptor is a man older than 75 with acute or convalescent COVID-19. The CDR3 nucleotides are TGTGCCAGCAGTTGGGGACTAGCGAACAATGAGCAGTTCTTC. It codes for CASSWGLANNEQFF.